Listed below are T cell receptor beta chains from one sample, sequenced in a study of blood T cell repertoires in COVID-19. TCRdb keeps only in-frame clones here, not all; method: immunoSEQ multiplex PCR. The sample records some 83,000 clones, over 80% being singletons. Sequencing was carried out using peripheral blood. Receptors originate from a man between 45 and 60 years old with acute or convalescent COVID-19. Each CDR3 is given without its conserved first and last residue. Clone size, where shown, is once, few, many, or a class for clones that have expanded.

few,TRBV23-1,TRBJ1-2,ASSRTASLSYGYT
-,TRBV10-3,TRBJ1-1,AIGPNTEAF
-,TRBV24-1,TRBJ2-3,ATSLGGTDTQY
-,TRBV28,TRBJ2-7,ASSLKGASYEQY
once,TRBV19,TRBJ2-2,ASTPASRGTGELF
-,TRBV28,TRBJ1-5,ASIGQGARGNQPQH
-,TRBV21-1,TRBJ2-1,ASNRLAGPYNEQF
-,TRBV28,TRBJ2-7,ASSGFLSVPRGEQY
few,TRBV5-8,TRBJ2-2,ASSLVQANTGELF
-,TRBV6-1,TRBJ2-2,ASSDFAGHTGELF
-,TRBV7-9,TRBJ2-1,ASSYRLAAVYNEQF
-,TRBV4-1,TRBJ1-5,ASSIRERTGQEPQH
-,TRBV6-5,TRBJ2-7,ASRVIGQGDYEQY
-,TRBV29-1,TRBJ2-7,SVVLTPPYEQY
-,TRBV7-3,TRBJ2-5,APRGGETQY
-,TRBV7-2,TRBJ1-1,ASSDRGQYGAF
-,TRBV7-2,TRBJ2-7,ASSPRQGYYEQY
-,TRBV29-1,TRBJ2-7,SVELGLAGGPGEQY
-,TRBV5-5,TRBJ2-7,ASSSPQGKSRYEQY
-,TRBV12-5,TRBJ2-3,ASGLDASGSRQY
-,TRBV18,TRBJ1-5,ASSPPSSNQPQH
-,TRBV10-3,TRBJ2-3,AIQGGQGVTDTQY
-,TRBV11-3,TRBJ2-1,ASNLRVGEQF
once,TRBV30,TRBJ1-6,AWSGEEWSPLH
-,TRBV11-3,TRBJ2-1,ASSPRGTGGINEQF
few,TRBV4-2,TRBJ1-1,ASSHGQRMNTEAF
-,TRBV12-3/TRBV12-4,TRBJ1-1,ASSLGGEAF
-,TRBV12-3/TRBV12-4,TRBJ1-5,ASSVTGGQPQH
-,TRBV7-3,TRBJ2-1,ASSPSAAYNEQF
-,TRBV4-3,TRBJ2-7,ASSRGTGAYEQY
-,TRBV10-3,TRBJ1-2,AISESEAYGYT
-,TRBV19,TRBJ1-2,ASSRFGTAANYGYT